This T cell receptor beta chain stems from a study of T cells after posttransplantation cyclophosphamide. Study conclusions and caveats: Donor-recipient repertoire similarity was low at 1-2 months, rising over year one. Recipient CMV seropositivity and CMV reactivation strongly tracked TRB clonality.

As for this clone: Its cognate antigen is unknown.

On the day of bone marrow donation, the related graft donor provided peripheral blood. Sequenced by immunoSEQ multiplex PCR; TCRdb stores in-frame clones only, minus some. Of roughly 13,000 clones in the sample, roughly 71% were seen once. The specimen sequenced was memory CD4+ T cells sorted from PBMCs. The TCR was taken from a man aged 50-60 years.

CDR3 protein: CASSNRTGTGKKVMRIEPTDTQYF. The CDR3 region has the DNA TGTGCCAGCAGCAACAGAACCGGGACAGGGAAAAAAGTAATGAGGATTGAACCCACAGATACGCAGTATTTT. The chain uses TRBV21-1 and TRBJ2-3; no DNA check was done on the table's D call, TRBD1. TRBV21-1 is recorded as a pseudogene. This CDR3 is 24 amino acids long.